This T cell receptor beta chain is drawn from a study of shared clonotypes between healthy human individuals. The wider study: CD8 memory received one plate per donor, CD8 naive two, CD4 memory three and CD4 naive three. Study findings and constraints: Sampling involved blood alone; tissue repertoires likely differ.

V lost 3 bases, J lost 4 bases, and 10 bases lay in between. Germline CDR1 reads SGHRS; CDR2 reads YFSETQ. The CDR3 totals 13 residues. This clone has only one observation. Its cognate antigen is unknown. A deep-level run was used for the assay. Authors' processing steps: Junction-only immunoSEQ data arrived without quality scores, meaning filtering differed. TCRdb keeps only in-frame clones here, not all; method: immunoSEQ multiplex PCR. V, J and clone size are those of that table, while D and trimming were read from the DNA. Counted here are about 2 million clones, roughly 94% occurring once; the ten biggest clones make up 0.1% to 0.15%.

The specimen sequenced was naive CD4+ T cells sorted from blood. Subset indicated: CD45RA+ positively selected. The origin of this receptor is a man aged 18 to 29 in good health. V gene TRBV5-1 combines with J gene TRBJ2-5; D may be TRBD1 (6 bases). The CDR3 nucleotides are TGCGCCAGCAGCTCGGGACAAGCAGAGACCCAGTACTTC. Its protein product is CASSSGQAETQYF.